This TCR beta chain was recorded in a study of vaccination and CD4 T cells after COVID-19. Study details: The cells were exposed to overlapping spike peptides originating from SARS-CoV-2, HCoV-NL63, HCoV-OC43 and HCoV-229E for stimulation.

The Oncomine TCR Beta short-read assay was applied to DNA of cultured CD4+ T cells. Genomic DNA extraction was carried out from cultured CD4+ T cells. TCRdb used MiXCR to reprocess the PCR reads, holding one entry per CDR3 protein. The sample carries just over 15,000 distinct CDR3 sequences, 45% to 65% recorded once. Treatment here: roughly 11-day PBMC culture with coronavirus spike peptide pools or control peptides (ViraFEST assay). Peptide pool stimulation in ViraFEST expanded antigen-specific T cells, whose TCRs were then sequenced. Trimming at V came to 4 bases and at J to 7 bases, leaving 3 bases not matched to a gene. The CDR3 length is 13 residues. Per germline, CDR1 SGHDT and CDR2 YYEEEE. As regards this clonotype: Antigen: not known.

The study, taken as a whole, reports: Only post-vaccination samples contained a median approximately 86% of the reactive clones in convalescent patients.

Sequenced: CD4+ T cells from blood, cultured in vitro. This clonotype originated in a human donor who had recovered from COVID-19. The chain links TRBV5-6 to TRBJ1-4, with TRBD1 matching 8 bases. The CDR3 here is CASSPDRGEKLFF. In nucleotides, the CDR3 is TGTGCCAGCAGCCCTGACAGGGGTGAAAAACTGTTTTTT.